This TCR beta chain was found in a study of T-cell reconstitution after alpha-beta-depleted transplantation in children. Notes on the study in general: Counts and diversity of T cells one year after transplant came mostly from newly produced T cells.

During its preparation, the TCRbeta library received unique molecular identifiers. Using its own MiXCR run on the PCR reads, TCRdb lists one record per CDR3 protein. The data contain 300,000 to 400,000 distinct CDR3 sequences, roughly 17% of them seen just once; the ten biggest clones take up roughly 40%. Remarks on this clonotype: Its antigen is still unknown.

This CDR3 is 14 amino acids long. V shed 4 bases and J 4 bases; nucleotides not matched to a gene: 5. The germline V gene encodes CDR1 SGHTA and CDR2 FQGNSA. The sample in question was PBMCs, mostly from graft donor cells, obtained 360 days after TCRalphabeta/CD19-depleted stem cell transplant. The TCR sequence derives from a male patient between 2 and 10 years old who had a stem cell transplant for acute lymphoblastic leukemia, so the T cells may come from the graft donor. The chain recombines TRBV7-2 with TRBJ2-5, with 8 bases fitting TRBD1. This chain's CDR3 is CASSSLDRGETQYF. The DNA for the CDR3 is TGTGCCAGCAGCTCACTAGACAGGGGAGAGACCCAGTACTTC. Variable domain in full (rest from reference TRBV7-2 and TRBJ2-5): GAGVSQSPSNKVTEKGKDVELRCDPISGHTALYWYRQSLGQGLEFLIYFQGNSAPDKSGLPSDRFSAERTGGSVSTLTIQRTQQEDSAVYLCASSSLDRGETQYFGPGTRLLVL.